This T cell receptor beta chain was observed in a study of cytomegalovirus exposure and HLA in healthy donors. Study-level points and caveats: Presence/absence analyses rested on an assumption that sequencing depth was roughly uniform across donors. A later analysis found most CMV-associated TCR beta chains apparently HLA-restricted.

V lost 6 bases, J lost 6 bases, and 12 bases lay in between. This CDR3 spans 12 amino acids. Germline V gene lookup returns CDR1 SGHAT and CDR2 FQNNGV. Use of 60 Vbeta and 13 Jbeta primers characterized the PCR. Sequencing used immunoSEQ multiplex PCR; TCRdb keeps in-frame clones, though not all of them. This sample contains about 60,000 clones. About this clone: Its antigen remains unknown.

Material: PBMCs. V usage is TRBV11-2 and J usage is TRBJ2-7; D is uncertain. The sequence derives from a boy younger than 18 in good health and CMV-seronegative. In DNA form, the CDR3 reads TGTGCCAGCAGTCCTACCCGCTTCGAGCAGTACTTC. This encodes CASSPTRFEQYF.